This record covers a single T cell receptor (beta chain). V lost 0 bases, J lost 2 bases, and 8 bases lay in between. From germline, CDR1 is LGHNA and CDR2 YNFKEQ. This CDR3 contains 15 residues. Per the original data handling: Scientists estimated how many nucleated cells there were by amplifying reference gene primers. Profiled with immunoSEQ multiplex PCR; TCRdb holds only in-frame clones, not every one. Clone size and V and J calls were adopted from that table, with D and trimming inferred from the DNA. This sample has about 180,000 clones, with approximately 80% found just once. This record comes from a study of blood T cell repertoires in COVID-19. Study overall: Acute and convalescent COVID-19 specimens originated in the United States, Italy and Spain. From T cells, B-cell-depleted T cells, or PBMCs came the material, which was cDNA or gDNA.

The TCR originated in a woman between 55 and 75 years old with acute or convalescent COVID-19. The sequencing sample was made of peripheral blood. This chain joins TRBV4-2 and TRBJ1-5; D might be TRBD1 (5 bases). The CDR3 is CASSQEGGGNQPQHF. The CDR3 DNA reads as TGTGCCAGCAGCCAAGAGGGGGGGGGCAATCAGCCCCAGCATTTT.